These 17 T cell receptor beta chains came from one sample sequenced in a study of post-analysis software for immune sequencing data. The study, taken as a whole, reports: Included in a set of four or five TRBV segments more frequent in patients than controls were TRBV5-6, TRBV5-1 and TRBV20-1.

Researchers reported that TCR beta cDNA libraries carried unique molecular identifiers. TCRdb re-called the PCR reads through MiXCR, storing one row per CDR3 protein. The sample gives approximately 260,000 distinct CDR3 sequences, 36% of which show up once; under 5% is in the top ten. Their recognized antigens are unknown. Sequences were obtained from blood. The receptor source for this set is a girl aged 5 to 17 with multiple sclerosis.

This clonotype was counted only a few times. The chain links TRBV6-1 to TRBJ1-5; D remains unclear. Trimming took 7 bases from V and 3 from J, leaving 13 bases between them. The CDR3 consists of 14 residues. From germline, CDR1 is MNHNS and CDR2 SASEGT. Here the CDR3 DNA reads TGTGCCAGCACTGCAGACGGAGACAATCAGCCCCAGCATTTT. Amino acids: CASTADGDNQPQHF.

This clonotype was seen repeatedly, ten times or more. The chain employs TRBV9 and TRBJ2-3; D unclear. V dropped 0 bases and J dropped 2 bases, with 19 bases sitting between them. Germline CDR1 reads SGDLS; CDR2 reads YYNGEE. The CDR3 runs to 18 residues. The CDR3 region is CASSVGPSGQSDTDTQYF. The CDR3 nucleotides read TGTGCCAGCAGCGTAGGCCCCTCTGGGCAGTCCGACACAGATACGCAGTATTTT.

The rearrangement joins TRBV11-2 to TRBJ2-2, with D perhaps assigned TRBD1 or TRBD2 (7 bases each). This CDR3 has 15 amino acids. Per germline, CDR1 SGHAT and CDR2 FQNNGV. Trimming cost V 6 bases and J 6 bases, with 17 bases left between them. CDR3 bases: TGTGCCAGCAGTTGGGGGAGGGGGCGCCCCGGGGAGCTGTTTTTT. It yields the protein CASSWGRGRPGELFF.

The CDR3 loop reads CASSYSAQGPLGTEAFF. In nucleotides, the CDR3 is TGTGCCAGCAGTTACTCGGCACAGGGCCCTTTAGGGACTGAAGCTTTCTTT. This rearrangement joins TRBV6-5 to TRBJ1-1, with TRBD1 as a possible D gene (6 bases). V lost 0 bases and J 5 bases, leaving 19 bases between the germline ends. Germline CDR1 reads MNHEY; CDR2 reads SVGAGI. The CDR3 sequence is 17 residues long.

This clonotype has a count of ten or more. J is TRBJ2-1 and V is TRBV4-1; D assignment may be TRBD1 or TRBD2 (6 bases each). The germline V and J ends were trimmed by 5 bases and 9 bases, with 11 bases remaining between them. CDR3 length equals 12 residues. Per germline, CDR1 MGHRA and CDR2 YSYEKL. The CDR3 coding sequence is TGCGCCAGCAGCAAGGGGGGAAGTGAGCAGTTCTTC. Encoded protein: CASSKGGSEQFF.

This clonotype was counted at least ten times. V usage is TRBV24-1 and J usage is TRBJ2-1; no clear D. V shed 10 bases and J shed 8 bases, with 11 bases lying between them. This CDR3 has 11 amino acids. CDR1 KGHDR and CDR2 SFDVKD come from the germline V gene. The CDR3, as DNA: TGTGCCACGACCAGAGGTGATGAGCAGTTCTTC. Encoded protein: CATTRGDEQFF.

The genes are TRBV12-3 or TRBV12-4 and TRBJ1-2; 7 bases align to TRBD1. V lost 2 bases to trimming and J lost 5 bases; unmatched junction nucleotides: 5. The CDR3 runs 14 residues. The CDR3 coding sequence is TGTGCCAGCAGTTTACGGCAGGGGGATTATGGCTACACCTTC. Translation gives CASSLRQGDYGYTF.

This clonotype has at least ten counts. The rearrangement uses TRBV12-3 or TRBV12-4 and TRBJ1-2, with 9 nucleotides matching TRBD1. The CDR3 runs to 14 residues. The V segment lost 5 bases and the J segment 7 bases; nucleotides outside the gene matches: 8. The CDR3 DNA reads TGTGCCAGCAGTCCACCGGGACAGGGAGGTGGCTACACCTTC. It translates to CASSPPGQGGGYTF.

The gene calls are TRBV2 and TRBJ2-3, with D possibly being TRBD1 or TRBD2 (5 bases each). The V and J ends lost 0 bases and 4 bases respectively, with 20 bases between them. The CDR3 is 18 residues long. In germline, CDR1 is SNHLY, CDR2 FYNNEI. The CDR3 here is CASSEAHRGTFLPDTQYF. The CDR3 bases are TGTGCCAGCAGTGAAGCGCATAGAGGGACGTTTTTACCAGATACGCAGTATTTT. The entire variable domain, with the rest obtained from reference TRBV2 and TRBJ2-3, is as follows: EPEVTQTPSHQVTQMGQEVILRCVPISNHLYFYWYRQILGQKVEFLVSFYNNEISEKSEIFDDQFSVERPDGSNFTLKIRSTKLEDSAMYFCASSEAHRGTFLPDTQYFGPGTRLTVL.

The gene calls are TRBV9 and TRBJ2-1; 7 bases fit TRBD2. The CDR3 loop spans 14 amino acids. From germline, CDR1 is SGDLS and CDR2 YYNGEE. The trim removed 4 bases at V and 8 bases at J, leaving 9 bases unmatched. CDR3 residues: CASSPSGGSYEQFF. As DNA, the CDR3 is TGTGCCAGCAGCCCCAGTGGCGGGAGTTATGAGCAGTTCTTC.

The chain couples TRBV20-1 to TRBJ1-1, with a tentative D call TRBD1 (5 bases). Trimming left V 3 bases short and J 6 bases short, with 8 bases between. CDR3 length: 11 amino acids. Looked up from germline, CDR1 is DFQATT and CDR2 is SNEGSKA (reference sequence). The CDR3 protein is CSASQGPEAFF. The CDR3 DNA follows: TGCAGTGCTAGTCAGGGCCCTGAAGCTTTCTTT.

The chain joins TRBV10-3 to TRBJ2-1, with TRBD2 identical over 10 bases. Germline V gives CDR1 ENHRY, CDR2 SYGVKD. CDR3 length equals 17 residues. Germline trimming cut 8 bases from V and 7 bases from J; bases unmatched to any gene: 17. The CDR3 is CAISDRAASGSGNEQFF. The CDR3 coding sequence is TGTGCCATCTCCGACAGGGCGGCTAGCGGGAGTGGAAATGAGCAGTTCTTC.

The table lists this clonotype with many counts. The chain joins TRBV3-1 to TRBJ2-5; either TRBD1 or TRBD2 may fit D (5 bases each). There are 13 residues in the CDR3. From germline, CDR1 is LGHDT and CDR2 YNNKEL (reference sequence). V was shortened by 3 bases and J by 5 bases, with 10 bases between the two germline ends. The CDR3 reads CASSQGTYETQYF. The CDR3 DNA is TGTGCCAGCAGCCAGGGGACCTACGAGACCCAGTACTTC.

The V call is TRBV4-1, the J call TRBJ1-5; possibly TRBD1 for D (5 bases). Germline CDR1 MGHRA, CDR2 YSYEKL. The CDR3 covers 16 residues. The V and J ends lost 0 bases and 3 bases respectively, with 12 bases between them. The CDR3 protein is CASSQDSRQLNQPQHF. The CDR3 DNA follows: TGCGCCAGCAGCCAAGACTCAAGACAGCTCAATCAGCCCCAGCATTTT.

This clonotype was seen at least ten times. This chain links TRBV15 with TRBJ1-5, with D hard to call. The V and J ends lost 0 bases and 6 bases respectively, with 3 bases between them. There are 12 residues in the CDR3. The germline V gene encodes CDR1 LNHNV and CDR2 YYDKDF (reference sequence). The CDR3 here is CATSREVQPQHF. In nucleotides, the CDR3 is TGTGCCACCAGCAGAGAAGTTCAGCCCCAGCATTTT.

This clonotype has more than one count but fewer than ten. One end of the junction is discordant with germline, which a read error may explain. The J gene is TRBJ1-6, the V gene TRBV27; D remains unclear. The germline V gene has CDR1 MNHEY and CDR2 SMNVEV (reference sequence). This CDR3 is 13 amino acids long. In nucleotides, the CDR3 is TGTGCCAGCAGTTACGGGCCCCTCGGACCCCCCCACTTT. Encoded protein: CASSYGPLGPPHF.

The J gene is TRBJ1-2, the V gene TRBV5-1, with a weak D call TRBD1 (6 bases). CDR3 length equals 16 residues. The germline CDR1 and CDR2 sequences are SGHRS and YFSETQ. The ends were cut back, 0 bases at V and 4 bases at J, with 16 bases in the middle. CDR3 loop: CASSLAGSGAGYGYTF. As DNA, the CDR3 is TGCGCCAGCAGCTTGGCAGGATCAGGGGCGGGCTATGGCTACACCTTC. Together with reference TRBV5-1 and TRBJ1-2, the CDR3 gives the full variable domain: KAGVTQTPRYLIKTRGQQVTLSCSPISGHRSVSWYQQTPGQGLQFLFEYFSETQRNKGNFPGRFSGRQFSNSRSEMNVSTLELGDSALYLCASSLAGSGAGYGYTFGSGTRLTVV.